This passage covers 31 T cell receptor beta chains from one sample sequenced in a study of T cell responses to AZD1222 COVID-19 vaccine. Produced via immunoSEQ multiplex PCR; TCRdb's table is partial and in-frame only. The repertoire holds some 96,000 clones, approximately 90% seen once, with more than 1.5% in the top ten. The source material was peripheral blood, sampled on day 0 of AZD1222 vaccination. These receptors originate from an adult in good health.

The chain carries TRBV7-9 and TRBJ1-4, with TRBD1 matching 12 bases. This CDR3 is built from 16 residues. Germline assignment: CDR1 SEHNR and CDR2 FQNEAQ (reference sequence). The trim removed 0 bases at V and 8 bases at J, leaving 4 bases unmatched. The CDR3 spells CASSLAPGQGAEKLFF. Written as DNA, the CDR3 is TGTGCCAGCAGCTTAGCCCCGGGACAGGGGGCGGAAAAACTGTTTTTT.

This rearrangement joins TRBV28 to TRBJ2-2; 10 bases fit TRBD2. Trimming at V came to 6 bases and at J to 6 bases, leaving 10 bases not matched to a gene. Per the germline V gene, CDR1 is MDHEN and CDR2 is SYDVKM. The CDR3 contains 16 residues. CDR3 region: CASSRLGAGGPGELFF. For the CDR3, the DNA is TGTGCCAGCAGCCGTCTAGGAGCGGGAGGGCCCGGGGAGCTGTTTTTT.

This rearrangement joins TRBV19 to TRBJ1-1; D call uncertain. V gave up 3 bases and J gave up 11 bases, with 10 bases separating them. The germline V gene encodes CDR1 LNHDA and CDR2 SQIVND (reference sequence). There are 11 residues in the CDR3. CDR3 sequence (DNA): TGTGCCAGTAGTATGTACGGTACCGCTTTCTTT. It translates to CASSMYGTAFF.

This clone was picked up one time. The chain is built from TRBV7-2 and TRBJ2-7; D gene ambiguous. This CDR3 contains 15 residues. V lost 5 bases and J 1 base, leaving 15 bases between the germline ends. In germline, CDR1 is SGHTA, CDR2 FQGNSA. CDR3 in amino acids: CASSEVVIGSYEQYF. DNA of the CDR3: TGTGCCAGCAGCGAGGTGGTGATTGGTTCCTACGAGCAGTACTTC.

The V call is TRBV5-4, the J call TRBJ1-1, with 7 bases identical to TRBD1. The germline V gene has CDR1 SGHNT and CDR2 YYREEE (reference sequence). With V trimmed by 4 bases and J by 4 bases, 13 bases remained unmatched. The CDR3 runs to 16 residues. The CDR3, as DNA: TGTGCCAGCAGCGGGGGCCGACAGGGCGAGAGCACTGAAGCTTTCTTT. This encodes CASSGGRQGESTEAFF.

The chain is built from TRBV7-2 and TRBJ2-7; no clear D gene. This CDR3 is 13 amino acids long. Trimming shortened V by 8 bases and J by 2 bases, and 13 bases separated the two germline ends. Germline CDR1 is SGHTA and CDR2 is FQGNSA. The CDR3: CASGDTATYEQYF. DNA for the CDR3: TGTGCCAGCGGCGACACGGCCACCTACGAGCAGTACTTC.

This rearrangement joins TRBV6-1 to TRBJ2-7; D ambiguous. The germline CDR1 and CDR2 sequences are MNHNS and SASEGT. V was clipped by 2 bases and J by 6 bases, with 11 bases between them. CDR3 length: 13 residues. CDR3 in DNA: TGTGCCAGCAGTGAAATGGCGACCGGCGAGCAGTACTTC. Protein sequence: CASSEMATGEQYF.

The V gene is TRBV9, the J gene TRBJ2-1, with D perhaps being TRBD1 or TRBD2 (5 bases each). The length of the CDR3 is 16 residues. The V gene's germline CDR1 is SGDLS and CDR2 YYNGEE. Trimming took 0 bases from V and 10 from J, leaving 20 bases between them. CDR3 nucleotides: TGTGCCAGCAGCGTAGCAGCAGGGACCTACGTCAGGGAGCAGTTCTTC. It yields the protein CASSVAAGTYVREQFF.

The J gene is TRBJ2-5, the V gene TRBV5-1; D ambiguous. This CDR3 is 13 amino acids long. Germline-derived CDR1 and CDR2 are SGHRS and YFSETQ. Trimming cost V 0 bases and J 6 bases, with 9 bases left between them. CDR3 bases: TGCGCCAGCAGCTTGGTTGAACCCAAGACCCAGTACTTC. Its protein is CASSLVEPKTQYF.

The rearrangement links TRBV6-2 or TRBV6-3 to TRBJ1-2; 7 bases are a match to TRBD1. Germline V gives CDR1 MNHEY, CDR2 SVGEGT. Trimming took 6 bases from V and 4 from J; bases not matched to a gene: 8. The CDR3 runs 14 residues. CDR3 DNA sequence: TGTGCCAGCAGCCGGGACAGTGGATTCTATGGCTACACCTTC. It yields the protein CASSRDSGFYGYTF.

The rearrangement joins TRBV21-1 to TRBJ1-1. TRBV21-1 is a pseudogene locus. This CDR3 region has 16 residues. In nucleotides, the CDR3 is TGTGCCAGCAGCAAAGGAGAGGTCCGTAAGAACACTGAAGCTTTCTTT. This codes for CASSKGEVRKNTEAFF.

This clone showed up just once. The chain has TRBV29-1 and TRBJ1-2; weak D call: TRBD1 (6 bases). Germline lookup yields CDR1 SQVTM and CDR2 ANQGSEA. Trimming shortened V by 4 bases and J by 7 bases, and 13 bases separated the two germline ends. The CDR3 runs 12 residues. This CDR3 is CSVGSGDGGYTF. The DNA of the CDR3 is TGCAGCGTTGGGTCAGGGGATGGTGGCTACACCTTC.

The chain uses TRBV19 and TRBJ1-5; D gene unclear. Trimming took off 3 bases at V and 5 bases at J, with 8 bases between the two ends. Germline CDR1 reads LNHDA; CDR2 reads SQIVND (reference sequence). The length of the CDR3 is 13 residues. CDR3 DNA: TGTGCCAGTAGTATTGTCAGCTATCAGCCCCAGCATTTT. Protein sequence: CASSIVSYQPQHF.

V usage is TRBV27 and J usage is TRBJ1-1; D call uncertain. Germline V lookup: CDR1 MNHEY, CDR2 SMNVEV (reference sequence). This CDR3 has 13 amino acids. V was trimmed by 3 bases and J by 3 bases, leaving 8 bases between them. For the CDR3, the DNA is TGTGCCAGCAGTTTGTACCGGGACACTGAAGCTTTCTTT. It specifies CASSLYRDTEAFF.

The chain carries TRBV9 and TRBJ1-6; D remains ambiguous. The CDR3 totals 15 residues. V lost 5 bases and J 0 bases, leaving 9 bases between the germline ends. Germline CDR1 is SGDLS and CDR2 is YYNGEE. As DNA, the CDR3 is TGTGCCAGCAGGCTTGGGAGCTCCTATAATTCACCCCTCCACTTT. This codes for CASRLGSSYNSPLHF.

Only one count was recorded for this clone. The chain recombines TRBV5-8 with TRBJ1-5, with a possible D match to TRBD1 (6 bases). V shed 0 bases and J shed 7 bases, with 11 bases lying between them. From germline, CDR1 is SGHTS and CDR2 YDEGEE. The CDR3 is 14 residues long. In DNA, the CDR3 is TGTGCCAGCAGCTTGGGGGGGCTAGGGCAGCCCCAGCATTTT. It specifies CASSLGGLGQPQHF.

V gene TRBV19 combines with J gene TRBJ1-5; perhaps TRBD1 as D (5 bases). Germline V lookup: CDR1 LNHDA, CDR2 SQIVND (reference sequence). V lost 3 bases and J 7 bases, leaving 10 bases between the germline ends. The CDR3 is 13 residues long. The chain's CDR3 is CASSMYGAQPQHF. The CDR3 DNA is TGTGCCAGTAGTATGTACGGGGCACAGCCCCAGCATTTT.

CDR3 sequence (DNA): TGCAGCGTGGCCCTTGGGGCTGGGGCTGAAGCTTTCTTT. It is translated as CSVALGAGAEAFF. The chain has TRBV29-1 and TRBJ1-1; perhaps TRBD1 as D (5 bases). In germline, CDR1 is SQVTM, CDR2 ANQGSEA. This CDR3 spans 13 amino acids. V lost 6 bases and J lost 6, with 17 bases in between.

DNA for the CDR3: TGTGCCAGCAGTGCCCAGGGGGCTGGGGCCAACGTCCTGACTTTC. Amino acid sequence: CASSAQGAGANVLTF. This chain joins TRBV2 and TRBJ2-6, with 7 bases lining up with TRBD1. Germline V lookup: CDR1 SNHLY, CDR2 FYNNEI. V was pared by 4 bases and J by 2 bases, with 2 bases of the junction left unmatched. CDR3 size: 15 residues.

This clone was seen more than once but under ten times. The J gene is TRBJ1-2, the V gene TRBV2; maybe TRBD1 (5 bases). Germline-derived CDR1 and CDR2 are SNHLY and FYNNEI. This CDR3 region has 11 residues. The germline V and J ends were trimmed by 8 bases and 4 bases, with 8 bases remaining between them. The chain's CDR3 is CASWQGYGYTF. CDR3 nucleotides: TGTGCCAGCTGGCAGGGCTATGGCTACACCTTC.

The V gene is TRBV7-9, the J gene TRBJ1-4; 7 nucleotides align to TRBD1. From germline, CDR1 is SEHNR and CDR2 FQNEAQ (reference sequence). The length of the CDR3 is 16 residues. J gave up 0 bases and V 7 bases, and 8 bases lay outside the gene matches. Here the CDR3 DNA reads TGTGCCAGCAACAAGGGGGCCCAGTCAACTAATGAAAAACTGTTTTTT. This codes for CASNKGAQSTNEKLFF.

In DNA form, the CDR3 reads TGTGCCAGCTCACCACTAATAACTAGCGGGAAAAATACGCAGTATTTT. It codes for CASSPLITSGKNTQYF. V and J are TRBV18 and TRBJ2-3; 10 positions match TRBD2. V trimming: 1 base; J trimming: 7 bases; junction bases outside the gene matches: 8. Germline V CDR1 and CDR2: KGHSH, LQKENI. The CDR3 extends over 16 amino acids. The whole variable domain, filled in from reference TRBV18 and TRBJ2-3, reads NAGVMQNPRHLVRRRGQEARLRCSPMKGHSHVYWYRQLPEEGLKFMVYLQKENIIDESGMPKERFSAEFPKEGPSILRIQQVVRGDSAAYFCASSPLITSGKNTQYFGPGTRLTVL.

The V and J genes are TRBV4-1 and TRBJ1-4, with 10 bases that match TRBD1. CDR1 and CDR2 from the germline V gene are MGHRA and YSYEKL. The junction had 10 bases not matched to a gene; V was cut back by 3 bases and J by 6 bases. This CDR3 has 17 residues. CDR3 residues: CASSQSGGGQGYEKLFF. The CDR3 region has the DNA TGCGCCAGCAGCCAGTCTGGTGGGGGACAGGGGTATGAAAAACTGTTTTTT.

The chain joins TRBV2 to TRBJ1-6, with D hard to call. V lost 4 bases and J lost 7, with 14 bases in between. In germline, CDR1 is SNHLY, CDR2 FYNNEI. CDR3 length: 15 residues. CDR3: CASSATIGLNSPLHF. In nucleotides, the CDR3 is TGTGCCAGCAGTGCGACAATCGGTTTAAATTCACCCCTCCACTTT.

The CDR3 loop reads CASSQGPFGDTDTQYF. The CDR3 DNA follows: TGTGCCAGCAGCCAGGGACCATTTGGGGACACAGATACGCAGTATTTT. The gene calls are TRBV4-2 and TRBJ2-3, with D perhaps assigned TRBD1 or TRBD2 (5 bases each). This CDR3 spans 16 amino acids. The germline V gene encodes CDR1 LGHNA and CDR2 YNFKEQ. The V and J ends lost 3 bases and 2 bases respectively, with 15 bases between them.

V gene TRBV5-4 combines with J gene TRBJ1-3; D uncertain. CDR1 and CDR2 (germline): SGHNT, YYREEE (reference sequence). V lost 0 bases and J 3 bases, leaving 1 base between the germline ends. The CDR3 consists of 12 residues. Written as DNA, the CDR3 is TGTGCCAGCAGCTTGGATGGAAACACCATATATTTT. It encodes CASSLDGNTIYF.

The chain couples TRBV4-3 to TRBJ2-3; 9 bases fit TRBD1. CDR3 length equals 15 residues. Losses at the gene ends were 6 bases for V and 6 bases for J; bases not matched to a gene: 10. Germline V CDR1 and CDR2: LGHNA, YSLEER. CDR3 residues: CASRDRQGVTDTQYF. The CDR3 DNA follows: TGCGCCAGCAGGGACCGACAGGGGGTCACGGATACGCAGTATTTT.

The chain has TRBV11-1 and TRBJ2-7; no reliable D call. CDR3 length: 14 residues. Germline loops: CDR1 SGHAT, CDR2 FQDESV (reference sequence). The V gene lost 0 bases and the J gene lost 1 base, with 7 bases spanning the gap. CDR3 region: CASSLAVRSYEQYF. The DNA of the CDR3 is TGTGCCAGCAGCTTAGCGGTTAGATCCTACGAGCAGTACTTC.

This clone turned up a few times. The chain couples TRBV30 to TRBJ1-3; D remains unclear. Trimming removed 3 bases at V and 4 bases at J, with 13 bases between. Per germline, CDR1 GTSNPN and CDR2 SVGIG (reference sequence). CDR3 size: 14 residues. The CDR3 sequence: CAWRPKGFGNTIYF. The CDR3 DNA reads TGTGCCTGGAGGCCGAAAGGTTTCGGAAACACCATATATTTT.

J is TRBJ1-4 and V is TRBV7-9; D gene uncertain. Germline V gene data show CDR1 as SEHNR and CDR2 as FQNEAQ (reference sequence). The CDR3 has 16 residues. With 5 bases removed from V and 4 bases from J, the gap between germline ends came to 17 bases. In DNA, the CDR3 is TGTGCCAGCAGCGCCCCCCTACGAGTAAATAATGAAAAACTGTTTTTT. This sequence encodes CASSAPLRVNNEKLFF.

V and J are TRBV5-8 and TRBJ1-1; perhaps TRBD1 as D (5 bases). V was shortened by 4 bases and J by 1 base, with 11 bases between the two germline ends. The CDR3 is 14 amino acids. CDR1 is SGHTS and CDR2 is YDEGEE in the germline V gene. The CDR3 loop is CASSLQGWNTEAFF. The CDR3 nucleotides are TGTGCCAGCAGCCTCCAGGGTTGGAACACTGAAGCTTTCTTT.